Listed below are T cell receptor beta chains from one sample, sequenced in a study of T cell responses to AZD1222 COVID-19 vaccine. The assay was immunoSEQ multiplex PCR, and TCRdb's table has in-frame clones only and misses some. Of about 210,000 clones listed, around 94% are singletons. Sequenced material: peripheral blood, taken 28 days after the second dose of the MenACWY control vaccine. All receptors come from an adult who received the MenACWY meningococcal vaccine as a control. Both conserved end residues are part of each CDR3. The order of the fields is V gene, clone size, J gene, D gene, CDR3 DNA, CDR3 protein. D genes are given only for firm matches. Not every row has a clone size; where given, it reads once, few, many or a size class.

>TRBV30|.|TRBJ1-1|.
TGTGCCTGGAGTCTCCCGTCGGGTCCCAACACTGAAGCTTTCTTT
CAWSLPSGPNTEAFF
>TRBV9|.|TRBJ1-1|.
TGTGCCAGCAGCGTAGGGGGTGAGCAGAACACTGAAGCTCTCTTT
CASSVGGEQNTEALF
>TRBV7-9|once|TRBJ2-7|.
TGTGCCAGCAGCGGGCAGGGGACCCACGAGCAGTACTTC
CASSGQGTHEQYF
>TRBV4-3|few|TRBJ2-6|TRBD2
TGCGCCAGCAGCCAGGGACTAGCGGGGGGGTCTGGGGCCAACGTCCTGACTTTC
CASSQGLAGGSGANVLTF
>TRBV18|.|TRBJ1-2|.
TGTGCCAGCTCACCACTCTCGACGGGGTCGATTAAGTATGGCTACACCTTC
CASSPLSTGSIKYGYTF
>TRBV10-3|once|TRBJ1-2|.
TGTGCCATCAGTGAGTCGACAGCTAACTATGGCTACACCTTC
CAISESTANYGYTF
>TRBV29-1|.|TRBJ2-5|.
TGCAGCGTTGAGACCTTGGGCCACGGGGTCGGAGAGACCCAGTACTTC
CSVETLGHGVGETQYF
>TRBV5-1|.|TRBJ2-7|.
TGCGCCAGCAGCTCCATTGAAGGGGGCGAGCAGTACTTC
CASSSIEGGEQYF
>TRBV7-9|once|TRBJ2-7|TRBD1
TGTGCCAGCAGCAAAGACAGGGGCCGGGACGAGCAGTACTTC
CASSKDRGRDEQYF
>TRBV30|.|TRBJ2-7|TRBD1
TGTGCCTGGAGTACCCCGGGACAGAACTACGAGCAGTACTTC
CAWSTPGQNYEQYF
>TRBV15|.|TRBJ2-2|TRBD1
TGTGCCACCAGCAGACGACAGGGGAACACCGGGGAGCTGTTTTTT
CATSRRQGNTGELFF
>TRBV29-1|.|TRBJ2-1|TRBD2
TGCAGCTCTGGACTAGCGGGGGGGAATGAGCAGTTCTTC
CSSGLAGGNEQFF
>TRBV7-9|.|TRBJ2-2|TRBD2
TGTGCCAGCAGCTTAGTGTCTAGCGGGAGGAACACCGGGGAGCTGTTTTTT
CASSLVSSGRNTGELFF
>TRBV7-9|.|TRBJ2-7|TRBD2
TGTGCCAGCAGCCCGGGACTAGCGGGAGCCAGGGACGAGCAGTACTTC
CASSPGLAGARDEQYF
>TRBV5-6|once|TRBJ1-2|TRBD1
TGTGCCAGCAGCGCGGGACAGCCTAACTATGGCTACACCTTC
CASSAGQPNYGYTF
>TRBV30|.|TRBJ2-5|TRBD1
TGTGCCTTGAACAGGGGGCCGGAGACCCAGTACTTC
CALNRGPETQYF
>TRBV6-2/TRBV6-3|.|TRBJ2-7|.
TGTGCCAGCAGTCCCCGGGACCGACTTTACGAGCAGTACTTC
CASSPRDRLYEQYF
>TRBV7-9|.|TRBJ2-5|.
TGTGCCAGCAGCCCAGGGCGGATCTCACAAGAGACCCAGTACTTC
CASSPGRISQETQYF
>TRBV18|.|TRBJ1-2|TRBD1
TGTGCCAGCTCACCGGAAGGGACAGGGCGAGGCTATGGCTACACCTTC
CASSPEGTGRGYGYTF
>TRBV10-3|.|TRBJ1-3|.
TGTGCCATCAGTCAAACAGGGACTGGAAACACCATATATTTT
CAISQTGTGNTIYF
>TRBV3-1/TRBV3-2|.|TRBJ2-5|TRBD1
TGTGCCAGCAGCCACTACCGGGACAGTGAAGAGACCCAGTACTTC
CASSHYRDSEETQYF
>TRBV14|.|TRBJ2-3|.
TGTGCCAGCAGCCAAGGGACCGCGGTAGATACGCAGTATTTT
CASSQGTAVDTQYF
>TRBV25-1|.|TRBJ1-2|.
TGTGCCAGCAGTGGGGTGGTCCCTCCTTATGGCTACACCTTC
CASSGVVPPYGYTF
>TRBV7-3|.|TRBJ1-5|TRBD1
TGTGCCAGCAGCCCACACAGGGGGGTCGGTCAGCCCCAGCATTTT
CASSPHRGVGQPQHF
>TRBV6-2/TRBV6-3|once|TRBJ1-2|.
TGTGCCAGCAGTTACTCGTGGAATGCTAACTATGGCTACACCTTC
CASSYSWNANYGYTF
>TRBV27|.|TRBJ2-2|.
TGTGCCAGCAGTTTCCTAGCCGGTTTGACGAACACCGGGGAGCTGTTTTTT
CASSFLAGLTNTGELFF
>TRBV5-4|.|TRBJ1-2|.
TGTGCCAGCAGCTTGTCTGCCAGGGTGGGTGGCTACACCTTC
CASSLSARVGGYTF
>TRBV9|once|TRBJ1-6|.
TGTGCCAGCGGCGGATCACCCCTCCACTTT
CASGGSPLHF
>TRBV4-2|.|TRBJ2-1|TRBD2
TGTGCCAGCAGCCAAGTGGTAGCGGGAGGTAATGAGCAGTTCTTC
CASSQVVAGGNEQFF
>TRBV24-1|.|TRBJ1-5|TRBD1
TGTGCCACCAGTGACCCCGGGACAGGGGGCGAGCTGGACGCCATGAGCAATCAGCCCCAGCATTTT
CATSDPGTGGELDAMSNQPQHF
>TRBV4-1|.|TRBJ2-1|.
TGCGCCAGCAGCCAAGAGTATAACCCGAGCTCCTACAATGAGCAGTTCTTC
CASSQEYNPSSYNEQFF
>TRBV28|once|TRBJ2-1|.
TGTGCCAGCAGAATTACTAGATTCTCCTACAATGAGCAGTTCTTC
CASRITRFSYNEQFF
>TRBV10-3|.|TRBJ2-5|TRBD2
TGTGCCACGAGGGCCGGGACTAACCAAGAGACCCAGTACTTC
CATRAGTNQETQYF